This entry features one TCR beta chain sequence. Other DNA sequences in this sample translate to the same CDR3. These data are taken from a study of blood T cell repertoires in COVID-19. The CDR3 loop spans 13 amino acids. Trimming left V 3 bases short and J 1 base short, with 6 bases between. Here immunoSEQ multiplex PCR was the method, and the copy in TCRdb shows in-frame clones only, minus some. The sample records approximately 300,000 clones, 90% being singletons. The chain recombines TRBV12-3 or TRBV12-4 with TRBJ1-1; D gene ambiguous. Source material: PBMCs or T cells enriched from blood (not recorded which). The source of this sequence is a woman under 40 who had been exposed to COVID-19. CDR3 sequence: CASSFRGNTEAFF. The CDR3 nucleotides read TGTGCCAGCAGTTTCCGCGGGAACACTGAAGCTTTCTTT.